This T cell receptor beta chain was obtained from a study of T cell responses to AZD1222 COVID-19 vaccine. CDR1 and CDR2 from the germline V gene are SGDLS and YYNGEE. The CDR3 runs to 14 residues. Trimming took 4 bases from V and 1 from J, leaving 12 bases between them. Method: immunoSEQ multiplex PCR; TCRdb's copy keeps in-frame clones and lacks some. The sample lists about 100,000 clones, roughly 89% seen once, with approximately 3.3% in the top ten. On this clone: Its antigen is as yet unknown.

Regarding the study as a whole: Most donors were white British and more were female, and clonal diversity was possibly underestimated.

The chain links TRBV9 to TRBJ2-7, with D possibly TRBD1 on 6 matching bases. The sequences come from peripheral blood, collected on day 0 of AZD1222 vaccination. This receptor was taken from an adult in good health. The CDR3 region is CASSPGHDSYEQYF. The CDR3 DNA is TGTGCCAGCAGCCCGGGACACGATTCCTACGAGCAGTACTTC. The variable domain in full, completed from reference TRBV9 and TRBJ2-7, reads DSGVTQTPKHLITATGQRVTLRCSPRSGDLSVYWYQQSLDQGLQFLIQYYNGEERAKGNILERFSAQQFPDLHSELNLSSLELGDSALYFCASSPGHDSYEQYFGPGTRLTVT.